One and the same sample provided the 6 T cell receptor beta chains below, sequenced in a study of CD8+ T cells in alopecia areata. The treatment was: oral pan-JAK inhibitor, 5-10 mg twice daily. cDNA prepared by RNA extraction and subsequent reverse transcription served as the template for sequencing. Measured with immunoSEQ multiplex PCR; TCRdb has only the in-frame clones, and not every one. The sample lists over 250,000 clones; around three fifths were seen once. The sequencing here drew on CD4+ T cells sorted from blood, taken around week 53, from a patient treated with tofacitinib. Receptor source: a human donor with alopecia areata.

This clone appeared a single time. The V and J genes are TRBV7-3 and TRBJ1-2, with TRBD1 identical over 8 bases. Trimming cost V 1 base and J 7 bases; bases outside gene matches: 8. CDR1 SGHTA and CDR2 FQGTGA come from the germline V gene. The CDR3 sequence is 15 residues long. The CDR3: CASSLKAGGAGGYTF. The CDR3 DNA sequence: TGTGCCAGCAGCTTAAAGGCAGGGGGCGCGGGTGGCTACACCTTC.

The chain joins TRBV15 to TRBJ2-5; 8 bases map to TRBD2. The CDR3 spans 17 residues. CDR1 and CDR2 from the germline V gene are LNHNV and YYDKDF (reference sequence). J lost 1 base, V lost 4 bases, and 11 bases had no gene match. The CDR3 nucleotides are TGTGCCACCAGCATACCCCAGCGGGGGCCCATCCAAGAGACCCAGTACTTC. Protein product: CATSIPQRGPIQETQYF.

This chain connects TRBV6-6 to TRBJ2-4; TRBD1 matches at 9 bases. The germline gives CDR1 MNHNY, CDR2 SVGAGI (reference sequence). J was trimmed by 7 bases and V by 8 bases; bases with no gene match: 15. This CDR3 is 16 amino acids long. CDR3 amino acids: CASDPRAGTGLNIQYF. Here the CDR3 DNA reads TGTGCCAGCGACCCGCGTGCCGGGACAGGGCTGAACATTCAGTACTTC.

This clone showed up just a few times. Other DNA sequences in this specimen translate into the identical CDR3. The V and J genes are TRBV29-1 and TRBJ2-5; TRBD1 aligns across 8 bases. The CDR3 contains 14 residues. With 0 bases clipped from V and 3 bases from J, the junction kept 3 bases outside the gene matches. Germline V lookup: CDR1 SQVTM, CDR2 ANQGSEA. This CDR3 is CSVEDTGGKETQYF. CDR3 in DNA: TGCAGCGTTGAAGACACAGGGGGTAAAGAGACCCAGTACTTC.

This clone was seen a few times. This chain links TRBV29-1 with TRBJ1-5; no definite D call. The V end was cut by 4 bases, the J end by 3 bases, with 10 bases between. In germline, CDR1 is SQVTM, CDR2 ANQGSEA. This CDR3 contains 13 residues. The chain's CDR3 is CSVGLGSNQPQHF. In nucleotides, the CDR3 is TGCAGCGTTGGGTTGGGATCCAATCAGCCCCAGCATTTT.

The V and J genes are TRBV7-9 and TRBJ2-5; a possible D gene is TRBD2 (5 bases). CDR1 is SEHNR and CDR2 is FQNEAQ in the germline V gene (reference sequence). The V end lost 5 bases, the J end lost 2 bases, and 12 bases lay between the germline ends. The CDR3 runs 14 residues. CDR3: CASSKEGLQETQYF. In nucleotides, the CDR3 is TGTGCCAGCAGCAAAGAAGGACTGCAAGAGACCCAGTACTTC. Combining the CDR3 with reference TRBV7-9 and TRBJ2-5 gives the whole variable domain DTGVSQNPRHKITKRGQNVTFRCDPISEHNRLYWYRQTLGQGPEFLTYFQNEAQLEKSRLLSDRFSAERPKGSFSTLEIQRTEQGDSAMYLCASSKEGLQETQYFGPGTRLLVL.